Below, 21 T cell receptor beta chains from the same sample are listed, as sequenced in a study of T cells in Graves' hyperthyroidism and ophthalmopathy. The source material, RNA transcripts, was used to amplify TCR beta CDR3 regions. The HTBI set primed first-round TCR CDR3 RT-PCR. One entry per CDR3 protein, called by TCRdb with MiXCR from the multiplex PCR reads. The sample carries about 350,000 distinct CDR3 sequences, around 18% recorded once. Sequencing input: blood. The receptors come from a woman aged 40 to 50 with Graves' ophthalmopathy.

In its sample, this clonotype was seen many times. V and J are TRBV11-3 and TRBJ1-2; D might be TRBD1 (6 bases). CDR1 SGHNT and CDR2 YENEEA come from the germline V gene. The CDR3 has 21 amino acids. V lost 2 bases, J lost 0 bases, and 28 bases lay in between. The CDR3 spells CASSLYEEKRVPGHANYGYTF. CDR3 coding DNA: TGTGCCAGCAGCTTATATGAGGAAAAAAGGGTACCGGGACACGCTAACTATGGCTACACCTTC. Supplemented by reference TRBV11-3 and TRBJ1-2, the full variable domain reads EAGVVQSPRYKIIEKKQPVAFWCNPISGHNTLYWYLQNLGQGPELLIRYENEEAVDDSQLPKDRFSAERLKGVDSTLKIQPAELGDSAVYLCASSLYEEKRVPGHANYGYTFGSGTRLTVV.

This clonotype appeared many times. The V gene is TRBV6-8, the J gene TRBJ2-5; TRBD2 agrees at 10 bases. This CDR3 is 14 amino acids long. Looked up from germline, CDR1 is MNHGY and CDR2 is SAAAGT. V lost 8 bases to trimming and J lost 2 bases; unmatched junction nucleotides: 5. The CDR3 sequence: CASPQLAGQETQYF. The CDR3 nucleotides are TGTGCCAGCCCTCAACTAGCGGGACAAGAGACCCAGTACTTC.

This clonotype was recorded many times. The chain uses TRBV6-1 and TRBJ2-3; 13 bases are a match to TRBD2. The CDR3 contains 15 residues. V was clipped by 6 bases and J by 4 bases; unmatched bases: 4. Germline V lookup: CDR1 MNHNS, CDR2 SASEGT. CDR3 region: CASSQGLAGPDTQYF. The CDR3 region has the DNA TGTGCCAGCAGCCAGGGACTAGCGGGACCAGATACGCAGTATTTT.

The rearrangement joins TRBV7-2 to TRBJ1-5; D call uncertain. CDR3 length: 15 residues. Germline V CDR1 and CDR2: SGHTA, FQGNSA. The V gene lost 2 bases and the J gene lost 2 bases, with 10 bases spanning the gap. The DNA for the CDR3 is TGTGCCAGCAGCTTACTGGGAAGTGGCAATCAGCCCCAGCATTTT. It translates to CASSLLGSGNQPQHF.

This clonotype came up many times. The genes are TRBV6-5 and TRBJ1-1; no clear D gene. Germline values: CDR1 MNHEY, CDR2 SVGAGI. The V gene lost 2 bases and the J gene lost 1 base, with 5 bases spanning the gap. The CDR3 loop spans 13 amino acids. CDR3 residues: CASSYTRNTEAFF. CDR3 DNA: TGTGCCAGCAGTTACACACGGAACACTGAAGCTTTCTTT.

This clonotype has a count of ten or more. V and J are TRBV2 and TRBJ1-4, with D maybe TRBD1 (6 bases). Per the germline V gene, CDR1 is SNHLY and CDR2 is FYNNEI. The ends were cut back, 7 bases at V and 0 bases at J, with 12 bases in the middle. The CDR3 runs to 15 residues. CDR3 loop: CASNPQGTTNEKLFF. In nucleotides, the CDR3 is TGTGCCAGCAATCCCCAGGGGACAACTAATGAAAAACTGTTTTTT. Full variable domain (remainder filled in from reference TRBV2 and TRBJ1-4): EPEVTQTPSHQVTQMGQEVILRCVPISNHLYFYWYRQILGQKVEFLVSFYNNEISEKSEIFDDQFSVERPDGSNFTLKIRSTKLEDSAMYFCASNPQGTTNEKLFFGSGTQLSVL.

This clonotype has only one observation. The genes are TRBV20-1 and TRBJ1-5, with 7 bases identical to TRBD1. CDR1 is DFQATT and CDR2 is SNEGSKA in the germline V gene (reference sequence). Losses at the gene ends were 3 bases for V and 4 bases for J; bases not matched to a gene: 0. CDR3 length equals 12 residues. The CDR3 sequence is CSARTGNQPQHF. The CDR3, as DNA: TGCAGTGCTAGGACAGGGAATCAGCCCCAGCATTTT.

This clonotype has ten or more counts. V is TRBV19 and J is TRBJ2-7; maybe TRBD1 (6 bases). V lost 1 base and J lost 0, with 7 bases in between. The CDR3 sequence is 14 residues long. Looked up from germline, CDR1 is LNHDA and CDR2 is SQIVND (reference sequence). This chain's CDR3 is CASSIGQASYEQYF. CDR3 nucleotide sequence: TGTGCCAGTAGTATAGGACAGGCCTCCTACGAGCAGTACTTC.

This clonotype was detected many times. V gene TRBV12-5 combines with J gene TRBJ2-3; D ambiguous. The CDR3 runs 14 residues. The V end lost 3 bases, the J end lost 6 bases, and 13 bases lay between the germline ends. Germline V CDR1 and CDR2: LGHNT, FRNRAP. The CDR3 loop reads CASGLGQFGDTQYF. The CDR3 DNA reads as TGTGCTAGTGGTTTAGGGCAATTCGGGGATACGCAGTATTTT.

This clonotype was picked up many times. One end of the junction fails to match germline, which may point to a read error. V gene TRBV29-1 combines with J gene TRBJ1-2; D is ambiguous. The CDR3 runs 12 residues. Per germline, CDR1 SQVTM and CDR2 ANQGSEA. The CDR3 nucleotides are TGCAGCGCTGAAAGGGTTGCCTATGGCTACACCTTC. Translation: CSAERVAYGYTF.

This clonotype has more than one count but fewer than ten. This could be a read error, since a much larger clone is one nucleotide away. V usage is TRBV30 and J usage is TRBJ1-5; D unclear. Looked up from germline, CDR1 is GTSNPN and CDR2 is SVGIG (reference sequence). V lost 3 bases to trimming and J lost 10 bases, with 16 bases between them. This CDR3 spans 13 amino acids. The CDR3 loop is CAWSPVPDEPQHF. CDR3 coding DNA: TGTGCCTGGAGCCCCGTCCCCGACGAACCCCAGCATTTT.

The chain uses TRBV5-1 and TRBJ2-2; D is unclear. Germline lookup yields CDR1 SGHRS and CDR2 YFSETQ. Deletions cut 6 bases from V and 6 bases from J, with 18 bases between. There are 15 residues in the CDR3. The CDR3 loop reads CASKVTAASSGELFF. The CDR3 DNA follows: TGCGCCAGCAAGGTCACGGCTGCCAGCTCCGGGGAGCTGTTTTTT. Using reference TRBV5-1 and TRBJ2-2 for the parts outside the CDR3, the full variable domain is KAGVTQTPRYLIKTRGQQVTLSCSPISGHRSVSWYQQTPGQGLQFLFEYFSETQRNKGNFPGRFSGRQFSNSRSEMNVSTLELGDSALYLCASKVTAASSGELFFGEGSRLTVL.

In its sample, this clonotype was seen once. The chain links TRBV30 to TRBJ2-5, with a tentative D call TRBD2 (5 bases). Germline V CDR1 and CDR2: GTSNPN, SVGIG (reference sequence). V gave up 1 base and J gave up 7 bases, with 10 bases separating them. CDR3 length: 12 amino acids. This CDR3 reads CAWSAREGTQYF. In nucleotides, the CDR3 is TGTGCCTGGAGTGCCCGGGAAGGGACCCAGTACTTC.

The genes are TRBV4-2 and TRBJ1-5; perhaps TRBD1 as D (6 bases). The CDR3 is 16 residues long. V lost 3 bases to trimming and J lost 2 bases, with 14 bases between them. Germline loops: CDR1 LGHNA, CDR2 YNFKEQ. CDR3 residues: CASSQEGVEGNQPQHF. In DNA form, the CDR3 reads TGTGCCAGCAGCCAGGAGGGGGTAGAGGGCAATCAGCCCCAGCATTTT.

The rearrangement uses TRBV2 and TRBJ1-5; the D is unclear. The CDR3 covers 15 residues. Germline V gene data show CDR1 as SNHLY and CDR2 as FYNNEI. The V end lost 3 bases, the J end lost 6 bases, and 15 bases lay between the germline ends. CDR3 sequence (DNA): TGTGCCAGCAGTGATCGCCTTGGGGTCGGTCAGCCCCAGCATTTT. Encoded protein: CASSDRLGVGQPQHF.

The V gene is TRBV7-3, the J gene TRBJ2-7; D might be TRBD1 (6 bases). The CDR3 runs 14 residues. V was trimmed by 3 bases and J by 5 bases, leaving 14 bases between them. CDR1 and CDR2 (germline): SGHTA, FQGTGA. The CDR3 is CASSFPGAGDEQYF. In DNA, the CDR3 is TGTGCCAGCAGCTTCCCAGGGGCCGGGGACGAGCAGTACTTC.

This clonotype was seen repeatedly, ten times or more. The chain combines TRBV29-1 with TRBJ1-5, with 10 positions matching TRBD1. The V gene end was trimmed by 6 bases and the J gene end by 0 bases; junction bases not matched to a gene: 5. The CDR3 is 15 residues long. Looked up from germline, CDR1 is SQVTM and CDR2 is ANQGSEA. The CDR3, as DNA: TGCAGCGTGGGGGACAGGGGAGGTAGCAATCAGCCCCAGCATTTT. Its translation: CSVGDRGGSNQPQHF.

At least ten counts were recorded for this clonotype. CDR3 in DNA: TGTGCCAGCAGCGTATCCCCAGGGAAGGGCTACGAGCAGTACTTC. Its translation: CASSVSPGKGYEQYF. The chain carries TRBV9 and TRBJ2-7; perhaps TRBD1 as D (5 bases). The germline V and J ends were trimmed by 1 base and 3 bases, with 14 bases remaining between them. CDR1 and CDR2 from the germline V gene are SGDLS and YYNGEE. The CDR3 covers 15 residues.

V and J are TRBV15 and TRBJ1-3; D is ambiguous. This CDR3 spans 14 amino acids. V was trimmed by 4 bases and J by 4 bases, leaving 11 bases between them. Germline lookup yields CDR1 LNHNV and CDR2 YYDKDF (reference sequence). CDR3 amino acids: CATSIQTQGNTIYF. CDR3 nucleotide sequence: TGTGCCACCAGCATCCAAACCCAGGGAAACACCATATATTTT.

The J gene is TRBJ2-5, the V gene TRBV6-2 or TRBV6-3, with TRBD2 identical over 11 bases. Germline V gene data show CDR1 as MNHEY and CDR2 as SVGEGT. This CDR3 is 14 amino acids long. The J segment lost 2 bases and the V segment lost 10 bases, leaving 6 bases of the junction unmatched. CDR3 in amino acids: CAIRRLAGQETQYF. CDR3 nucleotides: TGTGCCATCCGCAGACTAGCGGGGCAAGAGACCCAGTACTTC.

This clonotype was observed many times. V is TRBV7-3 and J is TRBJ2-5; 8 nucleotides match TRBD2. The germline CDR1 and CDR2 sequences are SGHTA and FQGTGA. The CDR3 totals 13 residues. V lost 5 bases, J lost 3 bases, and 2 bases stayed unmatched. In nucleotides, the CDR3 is TGTGCCAGCAGCCCGGGGGGGGAAGAGACCCAGTACTTC. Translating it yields CASSPGGEETQYF.